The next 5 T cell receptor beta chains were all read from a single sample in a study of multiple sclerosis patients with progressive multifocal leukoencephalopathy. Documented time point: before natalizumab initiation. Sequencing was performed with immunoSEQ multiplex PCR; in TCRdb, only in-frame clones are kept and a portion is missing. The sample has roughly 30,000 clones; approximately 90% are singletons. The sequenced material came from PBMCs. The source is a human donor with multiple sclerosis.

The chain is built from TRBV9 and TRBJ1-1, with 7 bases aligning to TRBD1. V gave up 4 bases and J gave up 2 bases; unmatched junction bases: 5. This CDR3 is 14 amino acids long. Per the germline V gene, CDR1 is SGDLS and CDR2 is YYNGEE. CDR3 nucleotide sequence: TGTGCCAGCAGCTTCGGACAGGTCAACACTGAAGCTTTCTTT. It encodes CASSFGQVNTEAFF.

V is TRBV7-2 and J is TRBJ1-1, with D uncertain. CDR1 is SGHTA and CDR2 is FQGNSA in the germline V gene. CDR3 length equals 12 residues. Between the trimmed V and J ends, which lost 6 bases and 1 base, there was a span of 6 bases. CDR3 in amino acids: CASRGGNTEAFF. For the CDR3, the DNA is TGTGCCAGCAGGGGCGGGAACACTGAAGCTTTCTTT.

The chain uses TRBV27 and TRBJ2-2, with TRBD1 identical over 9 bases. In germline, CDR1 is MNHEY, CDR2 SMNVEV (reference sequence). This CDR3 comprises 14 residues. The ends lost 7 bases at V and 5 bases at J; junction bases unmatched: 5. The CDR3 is CASKLGQGTGELFF. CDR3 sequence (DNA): TGTGCCAGCAAATTAGGACAGGGGACCGGGGAGCTGTTTTTT.

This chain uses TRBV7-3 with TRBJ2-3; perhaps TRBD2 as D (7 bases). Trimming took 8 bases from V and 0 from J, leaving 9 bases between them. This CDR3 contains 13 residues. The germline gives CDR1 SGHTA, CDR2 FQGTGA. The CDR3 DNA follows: TGTGCCAGCGGGGGGGCTAGCACAGATACGCAGTATTTT. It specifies CASGGASTDTQYF.

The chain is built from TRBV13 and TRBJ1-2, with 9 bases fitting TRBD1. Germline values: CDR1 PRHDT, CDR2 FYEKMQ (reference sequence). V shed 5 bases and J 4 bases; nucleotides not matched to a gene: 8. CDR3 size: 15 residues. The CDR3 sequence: CASSQGTGRGYGYTF. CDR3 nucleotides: TGTGCCAGCAGCCAAGGGACAGGGCGAGGCTATGGCTACACCTTC.